This T cell receptor beta chain was retrieved from a study of CD4 T cells in relation to SARS-CoV-2 and coronaviruses. On the study more broadly: After roughly 11 days of antigen culture, PBMC TCR beta CDR3s were sequenced. Study results and caveats: This crossreactivity analysis covered spike protein alone, no other viral proteins.

Germline CDR1 reads WSHSY; CDR2 reads SAAADI. The CDR3 length is 14 residues. V shed 0 bases and J shed 0 bases, with 5 bases lying between them. CD4+ T cells from unexposed donors were obtained before the COVID-19 pandemic (2011-2018). CD4+ T cells were isolated from the cells after 10 days of culture. Unexposed-donor CD4+ T cells were probed with SARS-CoV-2 S/N and four cold-coronavirus spikes, cells permitting. PBMCs were plated at a few million per well in IL-2-containing medium. To note about this clone: No antigen is known for it.

The protocol was immunoSEQ multiplex PCR, while the TCRdb copy is restricted to in-frame clones and leaves out a portion. This sample has 12,000 or so clones, with 78% found just once. The TCR sequence derives from a human donor in good health. Source material: CD4+ T cells from PBMCs, cultured in vitro. The chain couples TRBV10-2 to TRBJ1-2, with D hard to call. The CDR3 DNA reads TGCGCCAGCAGTGAGTCCTGGGCTAACTATGGCTACACCTTC. Protein product: CASSESWANYGYTF.